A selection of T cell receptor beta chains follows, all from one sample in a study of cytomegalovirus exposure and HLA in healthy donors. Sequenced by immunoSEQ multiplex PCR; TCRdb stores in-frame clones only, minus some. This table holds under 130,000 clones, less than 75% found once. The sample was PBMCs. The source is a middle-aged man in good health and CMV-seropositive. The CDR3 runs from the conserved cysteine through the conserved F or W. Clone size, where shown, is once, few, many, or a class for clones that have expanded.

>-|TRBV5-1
CASSLASVNTEAFF
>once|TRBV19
CASNYIRGQGNTEAFF
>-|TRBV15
CATSRAYNQPQHF
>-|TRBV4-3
CASSQEGLAVGETQYF
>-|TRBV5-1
CASSGQTATEAFF
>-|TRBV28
CASSQDRAGGQPQHF
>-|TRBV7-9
CASRKANNQPQHF
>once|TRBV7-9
CASSLTGTGLYNEQFF
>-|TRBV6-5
CASTSTGDQPQHF
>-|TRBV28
CASSFRVEQFF
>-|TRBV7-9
CASSSSGTSGKNEQYF
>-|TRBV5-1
CASSPGLNYNEQFF
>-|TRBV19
CASSIVAGKYNEQFF
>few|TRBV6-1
CASSEAGGGETQYF
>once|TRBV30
CVGGRANEQFF
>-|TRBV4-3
CASSQEAPGGAYEQYF
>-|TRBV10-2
CASSDRGEETQYF
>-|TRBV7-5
CVRSLGTSGSCHGELFF
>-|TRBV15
CATSRDGGQGQETQYF
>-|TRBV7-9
CASSLYPTGLNTEAFF
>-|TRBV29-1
CSVDTGGLGYGYPF
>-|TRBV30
CAWSVPGDEKLFF
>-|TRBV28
CASSYGDQPQHF
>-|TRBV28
CASFGQGLQETQYF
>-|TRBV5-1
CASSLGQGVTDTQYF
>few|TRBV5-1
CASSPRMTGEGGTQYF
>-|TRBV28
CASRRRGGETQYF
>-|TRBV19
CASSITGGSNQPQHF
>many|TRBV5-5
CASTRGDRGSNTEAFF
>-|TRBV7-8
CASRDNQGGYGYTF
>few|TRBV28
CASSLQRRTSGGGETQYF
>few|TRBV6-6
CASKHRDRVNEKLFF
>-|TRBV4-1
CASSQGTGGGVNEKLFF
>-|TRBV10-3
CAISESTASYGYTF
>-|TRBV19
CATNQGSSNQPQHF
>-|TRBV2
CASRKREGLKNEQFF
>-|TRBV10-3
CAIRRGQGEQFF
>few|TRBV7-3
CASSPSGQGQETQYF
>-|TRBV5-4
CASSEGTGSNQPQHF
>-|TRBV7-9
CASSLGAGQQETQYF
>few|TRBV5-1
CASSLGTGSNYGYTF
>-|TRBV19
CASSIASQRGGSTGELFF
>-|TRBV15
CATSQGSSAPGELFF
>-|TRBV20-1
CSARSGEQYF
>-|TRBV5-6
CASSLAGAGSETQYF
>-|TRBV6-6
CASSYSRDRAGKLFF
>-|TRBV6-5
CASSYFGEQFF
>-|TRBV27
CASSPRGGPYGYTF
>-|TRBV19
CASRGAKGNQPQHF
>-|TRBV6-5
CASSYGPGQPQHF
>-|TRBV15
CATSRVQLAGGPDTQYF
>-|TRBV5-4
CASSSLAGSYNEQFF
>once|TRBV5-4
CASSLELEGATNEKLFF
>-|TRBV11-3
CASSSGLAGQETQYF